This TCR beta chain comes out of a study of blood T cell repertoires in COVID-19. Study background: The samples span acute and convalescent COVID-19 from the United States, Italy and Spain. T cells, B-cell-depleted T cells, or PBMCs provided the cDNA or gDNA that served as material.

Methods used by the authors: Amplification of reference gene primers provided the estimated nucleated cell counts. Assay: immunoSEQ multiplex PCR; the TCRdb copy retains only in-frame clones and omits some. V, J and clone size were drawn from that table, and D and trimming were deduced from the DNA. The sample carries some 270,000 clones, around nine tenths recorded once. This clonotype originated in a woman in her fifties or sixties who had recovered from COVID-19. Material for sequencing was peripheral blood.

Here the CDR3 reads CASSQSESSYNEQFF. The CDR3 coding sequence is TGCGCCAGCAGCCAGTCGGAGAGCTCCTACAATGAGCAGTTCTTC. The J gene is TRBJ2-1, the V gene TRBV4-3; no firm D call. V lost 3 bases and J lost 0, with 9 bases in between. This CDR3 is 15 amino acids long. The germline CDR1 and CDR2 sequences are LGHNA and YSLEER.